The 27 T cell receptor beta chains presented below share a single source sample, sequenced in a study of Ad26.COV2.S vaccination and SARS-CoV-2 variants. The treatment was: roughly 20 received Ad26.COV2.S at low or high dose, single or two shots; several received placebo; per-sample allocation not given. Sample collection was performed on day 63 after the first vaccine or placebo injection. Assay: immunoSEQ multiplex PCR; the TCRdb copy retains only in-frame clones and omits some. This table holds about 410,000 clones, roughly 90% found once. The starting material was peripheral blood, obtained in a trial of Ad26.COV2.S vaccine versus placebo. The receptors were gathered from a person aged 18 to 59 who received the Ad26.COV2.S COVID-19 vaccine or a placebo.

V usage is TRBV6-6 and J usage is TRBJ1-1; 7 nucleotides line up with TRBD1. The CDR3 is made up of 15 amino acids. With V trimmed by 0 bases and J by 7 bases, 8 bases remained unmatched. In germline, CDR1 is MNHNY, CDR2 SVGAGI (reference sequence). CDR3 DNA sequence: TGTGCCAGCAGTTACTCGGGGCGGCAGGGGGGTGAAGCTTTCTTT. The encoded protein is CASSYSGRQGGEAFF.

This chain links TRBV4-2 with TRBJ2-1; 14 nucleotides agree with TRBD2. The V gene's germline CDR1 is LGHNA and CDR2 YNFKEQ. J gave up 0 bases and V 4 bases, and 17 bases lay outside the gene matches. This CDR3 is 22 amino acids long. The chain's CDR3 is CASSPGLAGDNNHHRSYNEQFF. DNA for the CDR3: TGTGCCAGCAGCCCGGGACTAGCGGGGGACAACAACCACCACCGCTCCTACAATGAGCAGTTCTTC.

This chain joins TRBV30 and TRBJ2-3; D is perhaps TRBD2 (6 bases). The CDR3 has 14 amino acids. Germline V gene data show CDR1 as GTSNPN and CDR2 as SVGIG (reference sequence). V was cut by 3 bases and J by 4 bases, with 14 bases left in between. In nucleotides, the CDR3 is TGTGCCTGGAGCGCGGGGCTGCAATCAGATACGCAGTATTTT. This sequence encodes CAWSAGLQSDTQYF.

This chain joins TRBV28 and TRBJ2-5; perhaps D is TRBD1 or TRBD2 (5 bases each). Deletions cut 6 bases from V and 2 bases from J, with 10 bases between. This CDR3 is 13 amino acids long. The V gene's germline CDR1 is MDHEN and CDR2 SYDVKM. The CDR3 loop reads CASRGTGQETQYF. CDR3 sequence (DNA): TGTGCCAGCAGAGGGACGGGGCAAGAGACCCAGTACTTC.

The V and J genes are TRBV7-8 and TRBJ1-2, with 8 bases aligning to TRBD1. The V gene end was trimmed by 0 bases and the J gene end by 4 bases; junction bases not matched to a gene: 1. This CDR3 is 14 amino acids long. CDR1 is SGHVS, CDR2 FQNEAQ, per germline. The CDR3, as DNA: TGTGCCAGCAGCTTAGCGGGGACAGGCTATGGCTACACCTTC. Its translation is CASSLAGTGYGYTF.

The rearrangement links TRBV27 to TRBJ2-7; 7 bases are a match to TRBD2. CDR1 and CDR2 (germline): MNHEY, SMNVEV (reference sequence). The length of the CDR3 is 15 residues. J lost 2 bases, V lost 6 bases, and 10 bases had no gene match. The CDR3 loop is CASSSGVGVTYEQYF. As DNA, the CDR3 is TGTGCCAGCAGCAGCGGGGTTGGTGTAACCTACGAGCAGTACTTC.

The chain links TRBV9 to TRBJ2-1; a weak D match, TRBD1 (6 bases). The CDR3 spans 15 residues. Germline V gene sequence: CDR1 SGDLS, CDR2 YYNGEE. V was clipped by 3 bases and J by 1 base, with 11 bases between them. CDR3 DNA sequence: TGTGCCAGCAGCGCAACAGGGCAATCCTACAATGAGCAGTTCTTC. This translates into CASSATGQSYNEQFF.

This clone occurred a few times. The chain carries TRBV2 and TRBJ1-1; TRBD1 is a possible D gene (5 bases). The CDR3 sequence is 13 residues long. V gave up 6 bases and J gave up 3 bases, with 11 bases separating them. Germline loops: CDR1 SNHLY, CDR2 FYNNEI. In DNA, the CDR3 is TGTGCCAGCAGCCCCCGGGACGACACTGAAGCTTTCTTT. This translates into CASSPRDDTEAFF.

The chain links TRBV6-5 to TRBJ2-5; D unresolved. There are 15 residues in the CDR3. Germline-derived CDR1 and CDR2 are MNHEY and SVGAGI. Trimming left V 5 bases short and J 0 bases short, with 13 bases between. The CDR3, as DNA: TGTGCCAGCAGTCTGACGCTCGGACACCAAGAGACCCAGTACTTC. Translated: CASSLTLGHQETQYF.

This chain uses TRBV28 with TRBJ2-2; the D gene is possibly TRBD2 (6 bases). The CDR3 runs 16 residues. Germline V gene data show CDR1 as MDHEN and CDR2 as SYDVKM. V was pared by 3 bases and J by 5 bases, with 16 bases between. This chain's CDR3 is CASSFIGAGGTGELFF. The CDR3 nucleotides read TGTGCCAGCAGTTTTATAGGGGCTGGGGGGACCGGGGAGCTGTTTTTT. Filled out from reference TRBV28 and TRBJ2-2, the complete variable domain reads DVKVTQSSRYLVKRTGEKVFLECVQDMDHENMFWYRQDPGLGLRLIYFSYDVKMKEKGDIPEGYSVSREKKERFSLILESASTNQTSMYLCASSFIGAGGTGELFFGEGSRLTVL.

The chain is built from TRBV15 and TRBJ1-6, with 7 positions matching TRBD1. The CDR3 covers 15 residues. The junction had 12 bases not matched to a gene; V was cut back by 9 bases and J by 7 bases. CDR1 and CDR2 from the germline V gene are LNHNV and YYDKDF (reference sequence). The CDR3 spells CATRPRGTVNSPLHF. DNA of the CDR3: TGTGCCACGCGACCGAGGGGGACAGTCAATTCACCCCTCCACTTT.

The genes are TRBV11-2 and TRBJ2-7; 7 bases agree with TRBD2. CDR1 and CDR2 from the germline V gene are SGHAT and FQNNGV. This CDR3 has 16 residues. V shed 6 bases, J shed 0 bases, and the junction held 11 bases outside the gene matches. CDR3 amino acids: CASREGGPRHSYEQYF. The CDR3 DNA reads as TGTGCCAGCAGAGAGGGAGGGCCGCGGCACTCCTACGAGCAGTACTTC.

V and J are TRBV29-1 and TRBJ2-2, with D perhaps TRBD2 (6 bases). V gave up 2 bases and J gave up 0 bases, with 16 bases separating them. The CDR3 spans 17 residues. Germline CDR1 is SQVTM and CDR2 is ANQGSEA. The CDR3 loop reads CSVEIFGAGPNTGELFF. The DNA for the CDR3 is TGCAGCGTTGAAATATTCGGGGCGGGGCCGAACACCGGGGAGCTGTTTTTT.

J is TRBJ2-4 and V is TRBV3-1 (or the pseudogene TRBV3-2); D gene uncertain. The CDR3 covers 12 residues. Trimming left V 1 base short and J 7 bases short, with 5 bases between. From germline, CDR1 is LGHDT and CDR2 YNNKEL (reference sequence). The CDR3 is CASSQVRNIQYF. As DNA, the CDR3 is TGTGCCAGCAGCCAAGTGCGTAACATTCAGTACTTC.

The chain uses TRBV29-1 and TRBJ2-4, with 7 bases lining up with TRBD2. This CDR3 spans 13 amino acids. With V trimmed by 4 bases and J by 8 bases, 8 bases remained unmatched. CDR1 is SQVTM, CDR2 ANQGSEA, per germline. In DNA, the CDR3 is TGCAGCGTTGTAGTAGGGGCGGGGGACATTCAGTACTTC. The encoded protein is CSVVVGAGDIQYF.

This clone was detected only once. The rearrangement uses TRBV4-3 and TRBJ2-7, with D perhaps TRBD1 or TRBD2 (5 bases each). The V gene's germline CDR1 is LGHNA and CDR2 YSLEER. CDR3 length equals 15 residues. Trimming left V 2 bases short and J 2 bases short, with 13 bases between. The CDR3 region has the DNA TGCGCCAGCAGCCAAACGCCGGGGCCTGCCTACGAGCAGTACTTC. This encodes CASSQTPGPAYEQYF.

J is TRBJ2-5 and V is TRBV28, with no clear D. Trimming shortened V by 6 bases and J by 1 base, and 6 bases separated the two germline ends. The germline V gene has CDR1 MDHEN and CDR2 SYDVKM. The CDR3 has 12 amino acids. Here the CDR3 DNA reads TGTGCCAGCAGCCAGAGCCAAGAGACCCAGTACTTC. Protein: CASSQSQETQYF.

This clone was seen only a few times. The chain carries TRBV5-6 and TRBJ1-2; D is unresolved. This CDR3 spans 14 amino acids. CDR1 is SGHDT and CDR2 is YYEEEE in the germline V gene. Trimming stripped 0 bases from V and 2 bases from J, with 8 bases between. The DNA for the CDR3 is TGTGCCAGCAGCTTGGCCTCCTTAAACTATGGCTACACCTTC. Translation: CASSLASLNYGYTF.

The genes are TRBV28 and TRBJ2-7; perhaps TRBD2 as D (6 bases). Trimming took 3 bases from V and 1 from J, leaving 13 bases between them. From germline, CDR1 is MDHEN and CDR2 SYDVKM. CDR3 size: 15 residues. The CDR3 spells CASSFRGIGSYEQYF. CDR3 coding DNA: TGTGCCAGCAGTTTTCGGGGGATCGGGTCCTACGAGCAGTACTTC.

CDR3 loop: CASSRQGEDTQYF. In nucleotides, the CDR3 is TGTGCCAGCAGCCGACAGGGGGAGGATACGCAGTATTTT. V gene TRBV27 combines with J gene TRBJ2-3; 9 bases match TRBD1. Per the germline V gene, CDR1 is MNHEY and CDR2 is SMNVEV (reference sequence). Trimming removed 6 bases from V and 6 bases from J; junction bases left unmatched: 4. CDR3 length equals 13 residues.

The V call is TRBV2, the J call TRBJ2-1; TRBD1 matches at 9 bases. This CDR3 is built from 13 residues. CDR1 is SNHLY, CDR2 FYNNEI, per germline. Unmatched junction bases numbered 6, after V lost 6 bases and J lost 9 bases. As DNA, the CDR3 is TGTGCCAGCAGGGGGAACAGGGGGCTTGAGCAGTTCTTC. Protein: CASRGNRGLEQFF.

CDR3: CASSSAGGSGGSYNEQFF. The CDR3 DNA is TGTGCCAGCAGTTCTGCGGGCGGTAGCGGGGGATCCTACAATGAGCAGTTCTTC. This sequence joins TRBV7-7 and TRBJ2-1, with 9 bases fitting TRBD2. The germline V gene encodes CDR1 SSHAT and CDR2 FNYEAQ (reference sequence). V shed 6 bases and J 1 base; nucleotides not matched to a gene: 13. The CDR3 totals 18 residues.

The rearrangement joins TRBV19 to TRBJ2-6; D gene uncertain. The CDR3 extends over 15 amino acids. The germline CDR1 and CDR2 sequences are LNHDA and SQIVND (reference sequence). V was pared by 3 bases and J by 0 bases, with 6 bases between. This chain's CDR3 is CASSIYDSGANVLTF. The CDR3 DNA sequence: TGTGCCAGTAGTATTTATGACTCTGGGGCCAACGTCCTGACTTTC.

The DNA for the CDR3 is TGTGCCAGCAGCGCGGGACTAACCTCAGATACGCAGTATTTT. It codes for CASSAGLTSDTQYF. The chain recombines TRBV5-5 with TRBJ2-3, with 7 bases lining up with TRBD2. The germline gives CDR1 SGHKS, CDR2 YYEKEE (reference sequence). This CDR3 has 14 amino acids. The ends lost 4 bases at V and 4 bases at J; junction bases unmatched: 6.

This clone occurred once. The J gene is TRBJ2-2, the V gene TRBV2; possibly TRBD1 for D (5 bases). Germline V gene data show CDR1 as SNHLY and CDR2 as FYNNEI. V was trimmed by 8 bases and J by 3 bases, leaving 13 bases between them. CDR3 size: 14 residues. This chain's CDR3 is CASGQLGDTGELFF. In DNA form, the CDR3 reads TGTGCCAGCGGGCAGTTAGGGGACACCGGGGAGCTGTTTTTT.

The genes are TRBV7-2 and TRBJ2-7; 7 nucleotides line up with TRBD1. The CDR3 loop spans 14 amino acids. CDR1 SGHTA and CDR2 FQGNSA come from the germline V gene. V dropped 5 bases and J dropped 4; count of bases not matched to a gene: 8. The CDR3 is CASSMGQNFYEQYF. The CDR3 nucleotides are TGTGCCAGCAGCATGGGACAGAACTTTTACGAGCAGTACTTC.

The chain is built from TRBV27 and TRBJ1-6, with D unresolved. With 5 bases removed from V and 13 bases from J, the gap between germline ends came to 9 bases. Looked up from germline, CDR1 is MNHEY and CDR2 is SMNVEV (reference sequence). The length of the CDR3 is 11 residues. The CDR3 DNA is TGTGCCAGCAGTCCACCGGGGCCCCTCCACTTT. It is translated as CASSPPGPLHF.